Shown below are 26 T cell receptor beta chains from a single sample sequenced in a study of CD8 T cells in Susac syndrome. The RNA input was roughly 0.45 to 1 ug, and it was reverse transcribed with random hexamers. TCRdb analysed the immunoSEQ multiplex PCR reads with MiXCR anew, one entry per CDR3 protein. The data contain about 150,000 distinct CDR3 sequences, over 95% of them seen just once; the ten biggest clones take up 0.13% to 0.15%. The sequenced material came from CD8+ T cells from PBMCs. These receptors came from a human donor with multiple sclerosis.

The chain is built from TRBV14 and TRBJ2-1, with 11 bases matching TRBD2. CDR1 is SGHDN, CDR2 FVKESK, per germline. V gave up 4 bases and J gave up 3 bases; unmatched junction bases: 5. The CDR3 length is 16 residues. CDR3 bases: TGTGCCAGCAGCCTGAGACTAGCGGGGTTCTACAATGAGCAGTTCTTC. This sequence encodes CASSLRLAGFYNEQFF.

V is TRBV2 and J is TRBJ2-3, with 11 bases aligning to TRBD2. Germline V gene lookup returns CDR1 SNHLY and CDR2 FYNNEI. V lost 9 bases to trimming and J lost 1 base; unmatched junction nucleotides: 3. The CDR3 extends over 14 amino acids. CDR3 sequence (DNA): TGTGCCAGTACGACTAGCGGGGGCACAGATACGCAGTATTTT. Translation: CASTTSGGTDTQYF.

The chain has TRBV14 and TRBJ2-5; TRBD1 is a possible D gene (5 bases). CDR1 is SGHDN and CDR2 is FVKESK in the germline V gene. The CDR3 is 14 amino acids. V was pared by 1 base and J by 1 base, with 7 bases between. The CDR3, as DNA: TGTGCCAGCAGCCAAGTCGACAGCCAAGAGACCCAGTACTTC. Its protein product is CASSQVDSQETQYF.

The chain couples TRBV12-3 or TRBV12-4 to TRBJ1-6; no clear D gene. The CDR3 loop spans 13 amino acids. The germline V and J ends were trimmed by 5 bases and 7 bases, with 9 bases remaining between them. In DNA form, the CDR3 reads TGTGCCAGCAGTCCTGGTGGGAATTCACCCCTCCACTTT. Protein product: CASSPGGNSPLHF.

This chain uses TRBV30 with TRBJ1-5, with 7 bases lining up with TRBD1. The CDR3 contains 15 residues. The junction had 8 bases not matched to a gene; V was cut back by 2 bases and J by 4 bases. The germline gives CDR1 GTSNPN, CDR2 SVGIG (reference sequence). In DNA form, the CDR3 reads TGTGCCTGGAGTCCACCGGGGACAGCTAATCAGCCCCAGCATTTT. Its protein is CAWSPPGTANQPQHF.

The chain is built from TRBV12-3 or TRBV12-4 and TRBJ1-6; 7 bases map to TRBD1. V lost 6 bases and J lost 8; bases outside the gene matches: 7. The CDR3 spans 14 residues. The CDR3 region is CASSPRGGDSPLHF. The CDR3 DNA reads TGTGCCAGCAGCCCCAGGGGGGGGGATTCACCCCTCCACTTT.

The chain links TRBV6-1 to TRBJ2-7, with TRBD1 matching over 9 bases. V trimming: 6 bases; J trimming: 0 bases; junction bases outside the gene matches: 6. The CDR3 loop spans 15 amino acids. CDR1 and CDR2 from the germline V gene are MNHNS and SASEGT. The CDR3 loop reads CASRSAQGASYEQYF. The CDR3 nucleotides are TGTGCCAGCAGGTCAGCACAGGGGGCCTCCTACGAGCAGTACTTC.

The genes are TRBV4-1 and TRBJ2-5; possibly TRBD1 or TRBD2 for D (5 bases each). The length of the CDR3 is 13 residues. Germline CDR1 reads MGHRA; CDR2 reads YSYEKL. The V and J ends lost 4 bases and 5 bases respectively, with 11 bases between them. CDR3 region: CASSPGALETQYF. The CDR3 nucleotides are TGCGCCAGCAGCCCCGGGGCCCTGGAGACCCAGTACTTC.

This chain uses TRBV7-9 with TRBJ1-5; maybe TRBD1 (5 bases). This CDR3 spans 15 amino acids. The V and J ends lost 0 bases and 1 base respectively, with 7 bases between them. CDR1 and CDR2 (germline): SEHNR, FQNEAQ (reference sequence). In nucleotides, the CDR3 is TGTGCCAGCAGCTTAGCGGGGGAAAGCAATCAGCCCCAGCATTTT. Translating it yields CASSLAGESNQPQHF.

The V and J genes are TRBV30 and TRBJ2-6; D call uncertain. The V and J ends lost 7 bases and 2 bases respectively, with 9 bases between them. The germline gives CDR1 GTSNPN, CDR2 SVGIG (reference sequence). The CDR3 has 13 amino acids. The CDR3 loop reads CASLAAGANVLTF. The CDR3 region has the DNA TGTGCCTCCCTGGCAGCTGGGGCCAACGTCCTGACTTTC.

The chain has TRBV3-1 and TRBJ2-5; D is perhaps TRBD2 (6 bases). Germline V lookup: CDR1 LGHDT, CDR2 YNNKEL (reference sequence). V lost 2 bases to trimming and J lost 5 bases, with 21 bases between them. The CDR3 is 17 residues long. CDR3 sequence: CASSQPRDPMEGETQYF. The DNA for the CDR3 is TGTGCCAGCAGCCAACCTCGGGACCCAATGGAGGGGGAGACCCAGTACTTC.

The chain recombines TRBV5-6 with TRBJ1-1; no definite D call. Deletions cut 5 bases from V and 6 bases from J, with 8 bases between. The CDR3 consists of 11 residues. CDR1 SGHDT and CDR2 YYEEEE come from the germline V gene. The CDR3 sequence: CASRGGSEAFF. The CDR3 DNA reads as TGTGCCAGCAGAGGAGGGTCTGAAGCTTTCTTT.

The chain links TRBV6-2 or TRBV6-3 to TRBJ2-4, with unresolved D. V lost 7 bases and J lost 8, with 24 bases in between. Germline assignment: CDR1 MNHEY and CDR2 SVGEGT. CDR3 size: 16 residues. CDR3 nucleotide sequence: TGTGCCAGCACCGACGGCCAAACGTGGGAATGGGACATTCAGTACTTC. The encoded protein is CASTDGQTWEWDIQYF.

J is TRBJ1-5 and V is TRBV20-1, with D possibly TRBD1 on 6 matching bases. Trimming pared 3 bases from V and 4 bases from J, leaving 7 bases between. This CDR3 spans 12 amino acids. The germline V gene encodes CDR1 DFQATT and CDR2 SNEGSKA (reference sequence). CDR3 DNA sequence: TGCAGTGCTAGGAGGGGGAATCAGCCCCAGCATTTT. Encoded protein: CSARRGNQPQHF.

The chain links TRBV30 to TRBJ1-1; no clear D gene. V shed 5 bases and J shed 5 bases, with 6 bases lying between them. Germline values: CDR1 GTSNPN, CDR2 SVGIG (reference sequence). This CDR3 comprises 10 residues. The chain's CDR3 is CAWEETEAFF. The CDR3 DNA follows: TGTGCCTGGGAAGAAACTGAAGCTTTCTTT.

This clonotype was seen just once. The J gene is TRBJ2-1, the V gene TRBV20-1; D is possibly TRBD2 (6 bases). This CDR3 contains 14 residues. V gave up 0 bases and J gave up 7 bases, with 13 bases separating them. Per the germline V gene, CDR1 is DFQATT and CDR2 is SNEGSKA (reference sequence). As DNA, the CDR3 is TGCAGTGCTAGAGATCTCGGGGGTTGGAATGAGCAGTTCTTC. It is translated as CSARDLGGWNEQFF.

V is TRBV9 and J is TRBJ1-5; D possibly corresponds to TRBD1 (6 bases). This CDR3 contains 15 residues. V lost 0 bases and J 6 bases, leaving 13 bases between the germline ends. CDR1 SGDLS and CDR2 YYNGEE come from the germline V gene. In DNA form, the CDR3 reads TGTGCCAGCAGCGTAGACGGAACAGGGTCTCAGCCCCAGCATTTT. Encoded protein: CASSVDGTGSQPQHF.

The rearrangement uses TRBV29-1 and TRBJ2-2; D may be TRBD2 (5 bases). Trimming took off 5 bases at V and 0 bases at J, with 10 bases between the two ends. In germline, CDR1 is SQVTM, CDR2 ANQGSEA. The CDR3 runs to 14 residues. The CDR3 protein is CSVQRESNTGELFF. The CDR3 DNA reads TGCAGCGTTCAGAGGGAATCGAACACCGGGGAGCTGTTTTTT.

This clonotype was counted once. The V gene is TRBV15, the J gene TRBJ2-7, with TRBD1 identical over 7 bases. The V gene's germline CDR1 is LNHNV and CDR2 YYDKDF (reference sequence). The CDR3 is 14 residues long. The V segment lost 1 base and the J segment 3 bases; nucleotides outside the gene matches: 3. The CDR3 sequence: CATSRGRQGYEQYV. DNA of the CDR3: TGTGCCACCAGCAGAGGCCGACAGGGCTACGAGCAGTACGTC.

The chain carries TRBV20-1 and TRBJ2-5; maybe TRBD1 (5 bases). The CDR3 totals 16 residues. Germline CDR1 reads DFQATT; CDR2 reads SNEGSKA (reference sequence). V lost 1 base and J lost 2, with 17 bases in between. The CDR3 sequence is CSARGLADAGQETQYF. The CDR3 region has the DNA TGCAGTGCTAGAGGTTTGGCTGATGCAGGGCAAGAGACCCAGTACTTC.

This clonotype was recorded once. The J gene is TRBJ2-7, the V gene TRBV2; 8 positions agree with TRBD1. The junction had 9 bases not matched to a gene; V was cut back by 2 bases and J by 3 bases. CDR1 is SNHLY and CDR2 is FYNNEI in the germline V gene. The CDR3 contains 16 residues. In DNA form, the CDR3 reads TGTGCCAGCAGTGAATCGGGGCAGGGGGCCAACTACGAGCAGTACTTC. Its translation is CASSESGQGANYEQYF.

The chain has TRBV7-9 and TRBJ2-3; no firm D call. CDR3 length: 11 amino acids. V was shortened by 8 bases and J by 3 bases, with 6 bases between the two germline ends. Germline CDR1 is SEHNR and CDR2 is FQNEAQ (reference sequence). CDR3 sequence: CASFRTDTQYF. CDR3 sequence (DNA): TGTGCCAGCTTCAGAACAGATACGCAGTATTTT.

V gene TRBV28 combines with J gene TRBJ2-7; TRBD1 might be the D (6 bases). There are 13 residues in the CDR3. Germline assignment: CDR1 MDHEN and CDR2 SYDVKM. Deletions cut 9 bases from V and 6 bases from J, with 18 bases between. The chain's CDR3 is CASLGLRGFEQYF. The CDR3 bases are TGTGCCAGTCTCGGGCTGAGGGGGTTCGAGCAGTACTTC.

V is TRBV5-1 and J is TRBJ2-3, with D tentatively TRBD1 or TRBD2 (5 bases each). Looked up from germline, CDR1 is SGHRS and CDR2 is YFSETQ. V was shortened by 5 bases and J by 0 bases, with 16 bases between the two germline ends. This CDR3 is built from 16 residues. Written as DNA, the CDR3 is TGCGCCAGCAGGACGGGGCCCGAGACTAGCACAGATACGCAGTATTTT. Amino acids: CASRTGPETSTDTQYF.

The V call is TRBV30, the J call TRBJ2-7, with TRBD2 matching 7 bases. The V gene end was trimmed by 0 bases and the J gene end by 4 bases; junction bases not matched to a gene: 9. This CDR3 region has 15 residues. CDR1 and CDR2 (germline): GTSNPN, SVGIG (reference sequence). The CDR3 coding sequence is TGTGCCTGGAGTGTAGAGCGGGGTCCCCAGTACGAGCAGTACGTC. Translated, it gives CAWSVERGPQYEQYV.

The rearrangement joins TRBV2 to TRBJ2-3; perhaps TRBD1 as D (5 bases). From germline, CDR1 is SNHLY and CDR2 FYNNEI. V was cut by 1 base and J by 0 bases, with 8 bases left in between. The length of the CDR3 is 15 residues. As DNA, the CDR3 is TGTGCCAGCAGTGAAGGCCAGGGCAGCACAGATACGCAGTATTTT. It specifies CASSEGQGSTDTQYF.